One and the same sample provided the 28 T cell receptor beta chains below, sequenced in a study of shared clonotypes between healthy human individuals. Profiling relied on immunoSEQ multiplex PCR, and the TCRdb table lists in-frame clones only, not all of them. Seen here are about 1.1 million clones, around three quarters observed once, and the top ten hold roughly 0.55%. The specimen was memory CD4+ T cells from PBMCs. Subset indicated: CD45RA-negative fraction. The receptors were gathered from a man aged 18 to 29 in good health. Some clones in this sample may be carry-over from other donors' samples.

Notes on this clone: The sample holds other DNA sequences that translate to the same CDR3. The gene calls are TRBV28 and TRBJ1-1; D is uncertain. The CDR3 consists of 12 residues. From germline, CDR1 is MDHEN and CDR2 SYDVKM. V was clipped by 3 bases and J by 5 bases, with 7 bases between them. The CDR3 region has the DNA TGTGCCAGCAGTTTGGTTGTGACTGAAGCTTTCTTT. Residues: CASSLVVTEAFF. Supplemented by reference TRBV28 and TRBJ1-1, the full variable domain reads DVKVTQSSRYLVKRTGEKVFLECVQDMDHENMFWYRQDPGLGLRLIYFSYDVKMKEKGDIPEGYSVSREKKERFSLILESASTNQTSMYLCASSLVVTEAFFGQGTRLTVV.

As regards this clone: This same CDR3 is encoded by further DNA sequences in the sample. The chain recombines TRBV7-2 with TRBJ2-5; D ambiguous. Between the trimmed V and J ends, which lost 3 bases and 5 bases, there was a span of 1 base. There are 10 residues in the CDR3. From germline, CDR1 is SGHTA and CDR2 FQGNSA. The CDR3 DNA follows: TGTGCCAGCAGCTTTGAGACCCAGTACTTC. Translated: CASSFETQYF. Looking up the rest from reference TRBV7-2 and TRBJ2-5 gives the full variable domain: GAGVSQSPSNKVTEKGKDVELRCDPISGHTALYWYRQSLGQGLEFLIYFQGNSAPDKSGLPSDRFSAERTGGSVSTLTIQRTQQEDSAVYLCASSFETQYFGPGTRLLVL.

Only one count was recorded for this clone. A far larger clone is only one base removed, so a read error is likely. The V call is TRBV30, the J call TRBJ1-2; TRBD1 agrees at 7 bases. J gave up 3 bases and V 2 bases, and 12 bases lay outside the gene matches. The CDR3 spans 16 residues. CDR1 is GTSNPN and CDR2 is SVGIG in the germline V gene (reference sequence). This CDR3 is CAWSINPQGTHYGYTF. CDR3 nucleotide sequence: TGTGCCTGGAGTATCAACCCACAGGGGACTCACTATGGCTACACCTTC.

The V gene is TRBV4-1, the J gene TRBJ2-3; maybe TRBD1 (5 bases). The germline CDR1 and CDR2 sequences are MGHRA and YSYEKL. This CDR3 spans 14 amino acids. With 8 bases removed from V and 2 bases from J, the gap between germline ends came to 14 bases. The CDR3: CASAPQGNTDTQYF. The CDR3 DNA follows: TGCGCCAGCGCTCCCCAGGGAAACACAGATACGCAGTATTTT.

This clone appeared once. Other DNA sequences in the sample encode the same CDR3. V and J are TRBV7-2 and TRBJ1-3; 7 bases map to TRBD1. With 5 bases clipped from V and 0 bases from J, the junction kept 4 bases outside the gene matches. The CDR3 is 15 residues long. Germline V gene sequence: CDR1 SGHTA, CDR2 FQGNSA. CDR3 sequence (DNA): TGTGCCAGCAGCCTCAGACAGGGCTCTGGAAACACCATATATTTT. Amino acid sequence: CASSLRQGSGNTIYF. Full variable domain (remainder filled in from reference TRBV7-2 and TRBJ1-3): GAGVSQSPSNKVTEKGKDVELRCDPISGHTALYWYRQSLGQGLEFLIYFQGNSAPDKSGLPSDRFSAERTGGSVSTLTIQRTQQEDSAVYLCASSLRQGSGNTIYFGEGSWLTVV.

The genes are TRBV18 and TRBJ1-3, with D tentatively TRBD1 (5 bases). The CDR3 has 16 amino acids. Germline loops: CDR1 KGHSH, CDR2 LQKENI. V lost 6 bases to trimming and J lost 0 bases, with 15 bases between them. CDR3 sequence (DNA): TGTGCCAGCTCCGACAGAGAGAGGAGCTCTGGAAACACCATATATTTT. It codes for CASSDRERSSGNTIYF.

V and J are TRBV5-1 and TRBJ1-1, with a weak D call TRBD1 (5 bases). Germline values: CDR1 SGHRS, CDR2 YFSETQ. Trimming removed 4 bases at V and 1 base at J, with 14 bases between. This CDR3 region has 15 residues. The CDR3 here is CASSPYRDGNTEAFF. CDR3 nucleotide sequence: TGCGCCAGCAGCCCTTACCGGGACGGGAACACTGAAGCTTTCTTT.

With regard to this clone: Other DNA sequences in this specimen translate into the identical CDR3. The chain joins TRBV7-2 to TRBJ1-2; no clear D gene. Germline CDR1 is SGHTA and CDR2 is FQGNSA. This CDR3 region has 11 residues. The V and J ends lost 4 bases and 2 bases respectively, with 2 bases between them. As DNA, the CDR3 is TGTGCCAGCAGCTCGAACTATGGCTACACCTTC. Translated, it gives CASSSNYGYTF. The variable domain in full, with the rest retrieved from reference TRBV7-2 and TRBJ1-2, is GAGVSQSPSNKVTEKGKDVELRCDPISGHTALYWYRQSLGQGLEFLIYFQGNSAPDKSGLPSDRFSAERTGGSVSTLTIQRTQQEDSAVYLCASSSNYGYTFGSGTRLTVV.

Turning to this clone: This sample also contains other DNA sequences that code for the same CDR3. The chain recombines TRBV27 with TRBJ1-2; TRBD1 agrees at 7 bases. Germline V gene sequence: CDR1 MNHEY, CDR2 SMNVEV (reference sequence). The V gene end was trimmed by 6 bases and the J gene end by 7 bases; junction bases not matched to a gene: 2. The CDR3 has 11 amino acids. The CDR3 loop is CASSSGGGYTF. CDR3 DNA: TGTGCCAGCAGCTCAGGGGGTGGCTACACCTTC.

J is TRBJ2-1 and V is TRBV6-5; 12 bases align to TRBD2. V lost 5 bases to trimming and J lost 13 bases; unmatched junction nucleotides: 9. The germline V gene has CDR1 MNHEY and CDR2 SVGAGI. The CDR3 is 14 residues long. CDR3 sequence reads: CASSTRTSGIFQFF. DNA for the CDR3: TGTGCCAGCAGTACGCGGACTAGCGGGATATTTCAGTTCTTC.

The chain links TRBV1 to TRBJ2-7; TRBD2, the table's D call, was not compared with the DNA. TRBV1 is reported as a pseudogene. This CDR3 has 16 amino acids. The CDR3 bases are TGCACCAGCAGCCCCACGGGCAGCGGGAGTTATCGCGAGCAGTACTTC. Protein: CTSSPTGSGSYREQYF.

This chain uses TRBV5-1 with TRBJ1-1; D unresolved. V was shortened by 0 bases and J by 7 bases, with 10 bases between the two germline ends. Looked up from germline, CDR1 is SGHRS and CDR2 is YFSETQ. The CDR3 covers 13 residues. The CDR3 DNA reads as TGCGCCAGCAGCTTGGCCCCGGGGAGTGAAGCTTTCTTT. This sequence encodes CASSLAPGSEAFF. The entire variable domain, with the rest obtained from reference TRBV5-1 and TRBJ1-1, is as follows: KAGVTQTPRYLIKTRGQQVTLSCSPISGHRSVSWYQQTPGQGLQFLFEYFSETQRNKGNFPGRFSGRQFSNSRSEMNVSTLELGDSALYLCASSLAPGSEAFFGQGTRLTVV.

V usage is TRBV18 and J usage is TRBJ2-7; 7 nucleotides match TRBD2. This CDR3 is built from 15 residues. Germline V lookup: CDR1 KGHSH, CDR2 LQKENI. V was clipped by 0 bases and J by 2 bases; unmatched bases: 4. The CDR3 here is CASSPPGDYTYEQYF. In nucleotides, the CDR3 is TGTGCCAGCTCACCACCAGGGGACTATACCTACGAGCAGTACTTC.

The chain employs TRBV7-2 and TRBJ2-7, with 10 bases lining up with TRBD2. Looked up from germline, CDR1 is SGHTA and CDR2 is FQGNSA. This CDR3 comprises 15 residues. The V and J ends lost 0 bases and 6 bases, in that order; junction bases with no gene match: 5. CDR3 DNA: TGTGCCAGCAGCTTAGCGGCTAGCGGGAGTAGCGAGCAGTACTTC. The encoded protein is CASSLAASGSSEQYF.

The V and J genes are TRBV2 and TRBJ1-6; D ambiguous. Trimming cost V 7 bases and J 7 bases, with 11 bases left between them. Germline V gives CDR1 SNHLY, CDR2 FYNNEI. This CDR3 region has 13 residues. The CDR3 bases are TGTGCCAGCACCGGGGTAGACAATTCACCCCTCCACTTT. Translating gives CASTGVDNSPLHF.

This sequence joins TRBV11-3 and TRBJ2-1; 8 nucleotides align to TRBD1. There are 18 residues in the CDR3. Per germline, CDR1 SGHNT and CDR2 YENEEA. V shed 0 bases, J shed 5 bases, and the junction held 12 bases outside the gene matches. DNA for the CDR3: TGTGCCAGCAGCTTAGAAGGACCCTCCGGGACAGGACACAATGAGCAGTTCTTC. Protein sequence: CASSLEGPSGTGHNEQFF.

The chain links TRBV10-3 to TRBJ2-5; D gene ambiguous. Looked up from germline, CDR1 is ENHRY and CDR2 is SYGVKD. CDR3 size: 12 residues. V lost 0 bases, J lost 13 bases, and 12 bases lay in between. The CDR3 DNA follows: TGTGCCATCAGTGAGTCGGAAGGACCCCTGTACTTC. It encodes CAISESEGPLYF.

This clone was seen repeatedly, ten times or more. The chain links TRBV28 to TRBJ1-2; weak D call: TRBD1 (6 bases). CDR3 length equals 14 residues. CDR1 is MDHEN, CDR2 SYDVKM, per germline. V was trimmed by 5 bases and J by 0 bases, leaving 10 bases between them. In nucleotides, the CDR3 is TGTGCCAGCAGTGGGACAAGCTCTAACTATGGCTACACCTTC. Translating it yields CASSGTSSNYGYTF.

The chain recombines TRBV28 with TRBJ2-3; 7 bases fit TRBD1. The length of the CDR3 is 13 residues. The germline CDR1 and CDR2 sequences are MDHEN and SYDVKM. Losses at the gene ends were 6 bases for V and 3 bases for J; bases not matched to a gene: 3. The CDR3 reads CASSGDRTDTQYF. CDR3 nucleotides: TGTGCCAGCAGCGGGGACAGAACAGATACGCAGTATTTT.

This sequence joins TRBV6-6 and TRBJ2-2; tentative D call: TRBD1 (7 bases). Germline CDR1 reads MNHNY; CDR2 reads SVGAGI (reference sequence). The length of the CDR3 is 16 residues. V lost 5 bases to trimming and J lost 5 bases, with 18 bases between them. In DNA form, the CDR3 reads TGTGCCAGCAGTCCCTTTGGGCAGGGGGGTACCGGGGAGCTGTTTTTT. Translation gives CASSPFGQGGTGELFF.

The chain recombines TRBV7-8 with TRBJ1-2, with D maybe TRBD1 (5 bases). CDR1 SGHVS and CDR2 FQNEAQ come from the germline V gene. The CDR3 consists of 11 residues. Trimming pared 4 bases from V and 8 bases from J, leaving 8 bases between. The CDR3 protein is CASSSGTGYTF. In nucleotides, the CDR3 is TGTGCCAGCAGCTCAGGGACGGGCTACACCTTC.

The CDR3 loop reads CASSIQLAGGPIDTQYF. The CDR3 bases are TGTGCCAGTAGTATACAACTAGCGGGAGGGCCTATAGATACGCAGTATTTT. The chain combines TRBV19 with TRBJ2-3; 13 nucleotides match TRBD2. Germline loops: CDR1 LNHDA, CDR2 SQIVND (reference sequence). V lost 2 bases, J lost 5 bases, and 7 bases stayed unmatched. The CDR3 contains 17 residues.

The genes are TRBV4-1 and TRBJ2-3; possibly TRBD1 or TRBD2 for D (5 bases each). Germline V lookup: CDR1 MGHRA, CDR2 YSYEKL. V shed 4 bases and J shed 8 bases, with 16 bases lying between them. This CDR3 is built from 14 residues. This CDR3 is CASSPVPREPTQYF. Written as DNA, the CDR3 is TGCGCCAGCAGCCCAGTCCCCAGGGAGCCTACGCAGTATTTT.

This clone was seen more than once but under ten times. CDR3 residues: CASSNLGGVAFF. Here the CDR3 DNA reads TGTGCCAGTAGTAACTTGGGTGGAGTAGCTTTCTTT. The chain recombines TRBV19 with TRBJ1-1, with D unclear. V lost 4 bases to trimming and J lost 10 bases, with 13 bases between them. Germline V lookup: CDR1 LNHDA, CDR2 SQIVND (reference sequence). The CDR3 runs to 12 residues.

The chain is built from TRBV7-3 and TRBJ2-3; D is tentatively TRBD1 or TRBD2 (5 bases each). The CDR3 covers 15 residues. Germline V gene data show CDR1 as SGHTA and CDR2 as FQGTGA. The V and J ends lost 4 bases and 7 bases respectively, with 18 bases between them. The CDR3 DNA sequence: TGTGCCAGCAGCTCCAACCGGGACGGGCGAAATACGCAGTATTTT. It yields the protein CASSSNRDGRNTQYF.

This clone was seen only once. The V and J genes are TRBV4-2 and TRBJ2-6; D not resolved. The CDR3 extends over 17 amino acids. CDR1 is LGHNA and CDR2 is YNFKEQ in the germline V gene. The V end was cut by 0 bases, the J end by 4 bases, with 13 bases between. For the CDR3, the DNA is TGTGCCAGCAGCCAAGAGTGGGCTCGATACGGGGCCAACGTCCTGACTTTC. Amino acids: CASSQEWARYGANVLTF.

The chain uses TRBV28 and TRBJ1-5, with a tentative D call TRBD1 (5 bases). The CDR3 length is 18 residues. Germline-derived CDR1 and CDR2 are MDHEN and SYDVKM. V was pared by 1 base and J by 0 bases, with 16 bases between. The CDR3 DNA sequence: TGTGCCAGCAGTTTATCGGGGCCGACGATCTATAGCAATCAGCCCCAGCATTTT. Its translation is CASSLSGPTIYSNQPQHF.

In its sample, this clone was seen a few times. The V call is TRBV5-4, the J call TRBJ2-1, with D perhaps TRBD1 (5 bases). There are 15 residues in the CDR3. Germline CDR1 is SGHNT and CDR2 is YYREEE (reference sequence). V lost 0 bases, J lost 5 bases, and 12 bases lay in between. CDR3 bases: TGTGCCAGCAGCTTGGAGCAGGGCGGAGACAATGAGCAGTTCTTC. It codes for CASSLEQGGDNEQFF.